The 28 T cell receptor beta chains in this list originate from one sample, sequenced in a study of cytomegalovirus exposure and HLA in healthy donors. PCR involved 60 Vbeta and 13 Jbeta primers. Produced via immunoSEQ multiplex PCR; TCRdb's table is partial and in-frame only. Counted here are some 150,000 clones, more than 75% occurring once; the ten biggest clones make up less than 2.5%. Input material: PBMCs. These receptors were taken from a woman under 30 in good health and CMV-seronegative.

This chain joins TRBV28 and TRBJ2-6; maybe TRBD1 (6 bases). Germline CDR1 MDHEN, CDR2 SYDVKM. Trimming cost V 5 bases and J 0 bases, with 11 bases left between them. The CDR3 runs to 16 residues. Here the CDR3 reads CASSKGQPSGANVLTF. The DNA for the CDR3 is TGTGCCAGCAGTAAAGGACAGCCCTCTGGGGCCAACGTCCTGACTTTC.

This chain connects TRBV27 to TRBJ1-2, with a tentative D call TRBD1 (6 bases). Germline-derived CDR1 and CDR2 are MNHEY and SMNVEV (reference sequence). The CDR3 length is 12 residues. V dropped 10 bases and J dropped 7 bases, with 16 bases sitting between them. The CDR3 protein is CATRRGLGGYTF. The CDR3 DNA follows: TGTGCCACCCGAAGGGGGTTGGGTGGCTACACCTTC.

This sequence joins TRBV6-6 and TRBJ2-2, with 9 bases lining up with TRBD2. J lost 6 bases, V lost 2 bases, and 7 bases had no gene match. CDR3 length equals 16 residues. Germline assignment: CDR1 MNHNY and CDR2 SVGAGI (reference sequence). CDR3 sequence (DNA): TGTGCCAGCAGTTACCTCCTAGCGGGAATGGCCGGGGAGCTGTTTTTT. Translating gives CASSYLLAGMAGELFF.

V and J are TRBV7-2 and TRBJ2-7; the D gene is possibly TRBD1 (5 bases). Between the trimmed V and J ends, which lost 5 bases and 0 bases, there was a span of 14 bases. The CDR3 is 15 amino acids. Germline V CDR1 and CDR2: SGHTA, FQGNSA. CDR3 region: CASSPLGASSYEQYF. In DNA, the CDR3 is TGTGCCAGCAGCCCCTTAGGGGCCAGCTCCTACGAGCAGTACTTC.

The chain is built from TRBV6-5 and TRBJ1-1; 10 bases are shared with TRBD1. V was clipped by 2 bases and J by 4 bases; unmatched bases: 4. The CDR3 is 15 residues long. Per the germline V gene, CDR1 is MNHEY and CDR2 is SVGAGI. Here the CDR3 DNA reads TGTGCCAGCAGTTACGGGACAGGGGTCCGCACTGAAGCTTTCTTT. Translating it yields CASSYGTGVRTEAFF.

This sequence joins TRBV28 and TRBJ2-5; D might be TRBD1 (6 bases). Germline V gives CDR1 MDHEN, CDR2 SYDVKM. The CDR3 is made up of 13 amino acids. V lost 7 bases and J 5 bases, leaving 14 bases between the germline ends. CDR3: CASNRDEGETQYF. The CDR3, as DNA: TGTGCCAGCAACAGGGACGAAGGGGAGACCCAGTACTTC.

The CDR3 bases are TGTGCCAGCAGCAGAAACAGGGCCGGCACAGATACGCAGTATTTT. Protein sequence: CASSRNRAGTDTQYF. The rearrangement links TRBV7-7 to TRBJ2-3; a possible D gene is TRBD1 (6 bases). The CDR3 is made up of 15 amino acids. Between the trimmed V and J ends, which lost 5 bases and 1 base, there was a span of 13 bases. From germline, CDR1 is SSHAT and CDR2 FNYEAQ (reference sequence).

This clone has more than one count but fewer than ten. Because the CDR3's place on the DNA is in doubt, the DNA is left out and the CDR3 is given as listed by TCRdb. V gene TRBV27 combines with J gene TRBJ2-1; TRBD1, the table's D call, was not compared with the DNA. Germline V gene data show CDR1 as MNHEY and CDR2 as SMNVEV (reference sequence). Both ends counted, the CDR3 spans 13 residues. The chain's CDR3 is CASSFSVGQGTFF.

V gene TRBV4-1 combines with J gene TRBJ2-5; the D is unclear. The J call is in doubt because the DNA end fits TRBJ2-7 better. The germline V gene has CDR1 MGHRA and CDR2 YSYEKL. The CDR3 totals 15 residues. The chain's CDR3 is CASSQGETLSYEQYF. As DNA, the CDR3 is TGCGCCAGCAGCCAAGGTGAAACACTATCCTACGAGCAGTACTTC.

V usage is TRBV7-3 and J usage is TRBJ2-3; tentatively, D is TRBD2 (7 bases). This CDR3 has 17 amino acids. Germline V gene lookup returns CDR1 SGHTA and CDR2 FQGTGA. V was pared by 4 bases and J by 0 bases, with 17 bases between. The CDR3 loop is CASSWGGAQGSTDTQYF. CDR3 nucleotides: TGTGCCAGCAGCTGGGGGGGCGCTCAGGGGAGCACAGATACGCAGTATTTT.

The chain is built from TRBV19 and TRBJ2-7; 12 bases agree with TRBD2. Looked up from germline, CDR1 is LNHDA and CDR2 is SQIVND (reference sequence). V shed 5 bases and J 4 bases; nucleotides not matched to a gene: 6. This CDR3 region has 15 residues. The CDR3, as DNA: TGTGCCAGTAGTTCCGGACTAGCGGGGCCATACGAGCAGTACTTC. It translates to CASSSGLAGPYEQYF.

The chain employs TRBV29-1 and TRBJ2-7; D is uncertain. The CDR3 is made up of 14 amino acids. V lost 5 bases and J lost 3, with 17 bases in between. Germline CDR1 SQVTM, CDR2 ANQGSEA. The CDR3 DNA reads as TGCAGCGTTAGCCTTATCGGTCGTCACTACGAGCAGTACTTC. Protein product: CSVSLIGRHYEQYF.

The CDR3 coding sequence is TGTGCCAGCGAGGGGGGGGGCCTGAGCTCCTACAATGAGCAGTTCTTC. This encodes CASEGGGLSSYNEQFF. The chain has TRBV25-1 and TRBJ2-1; TRBD2 might be the D (7 bases). This CDR3 is built from 16 residues. V was trimmed by 8 bases and J by 0 bases, leaving 17 bases between them. CDR1 is MGHDK, CDR2 SYGVNS, per germline. The full variable domain, completed using reference TRBV25-1 and TRBJ2-1, is EADIYQTPRYLVIGTGKKITLECSQTMGHDKMYWYQQDPGMELHLIHYSYGVNSTEKGDLSSESTVSRIRTEHFPLTLESARPSHTSQYLCASEGGGLSSYNEQFFGPGTRLTVL.

The chain joins TRBV6-6 to TRBJ2-7; TRBD1 might be the D (5 bases). The CDR3 runs 15 residues. Trimming removed 5 bases from V and 0 bases from J, with 14 bases in between. CDR1 is MNHNY and CDR2 is SVGAGI in the germline V gene (reference sequence). CDR3 protein: CASSHHMDNSYEQYF. CDR3 in DNA: TGTGCCAGCAGTCACCACATGGACAACTCCTACGAGCAGTACTTC.

The chain uses TRBV28 and TRBJ1-5, with 7 bases identical to TRBD1. This CDR3 has 16 amino acids. V was pared by 7 bases and J by 6 bases, with 15 bases of the junction left unmatched. CDR1 and CDR2 (germline): MDHEN, SYDVKM. The CDR3 nucleotides are TGTGCCAGCAAGCAGTCACAGGGGAGTTTGTCTCAGCCCCAGCATTTT. The encoded protein is CASKQSQGSLSQPQHF. Using reference TRBV28 and TRBJ1-5 for the parts outside the CDR3, the full variable domain is DVKVTQSSRYLVKRTGEKVFLECVQDMDHENMFWYRQDPGLGLRLIYFSYDVKMKEKGDIPEGYSVSREKKERFSLILESASTNQTSMYLCASKQSQGSLSQPQHFGDGTRLSIL.

This clone was picked up one time. The chain combines TRBV19 with TRBJ2-3, with 7 bases aligning to TRBD1. The trim removed 5 bases at V and 6 bases at J, leaving 14 bases unmatched. The V gene's germline CDR1 is LNHDA and CDR2 SQIVND (reference sequence). The CDR3 extends over 16 amino acids. The CDR3 region has the DNA TGTGCCAGTAGTCCCGGGACAGTAGACCGTAGCGATACGCAGTATTTT. Protein product: CASSPGTVDRSDTQYF.

The chain combines TRBV11-2 with TRBJ2-7, with 7 bases fitting TRBD1. Germline V gene sequence: CDR1 SGHAT, CDR2 FQNNGV. Trimming took 4 bases from V and 3 from J; bases not matched to a gene: 6. This CDR3 is 14 amino acids long. CDR3 DNA sequence: TGTGCCAGCAGCTCAAGCGGACAGGTCTACGAGCAGTACTTC. Its translation: CASSSSGQVYEQYF.

The rearrangement links TRBV14 to TRBJ1-2, with no clear D. The CDR3 has 15 residues. Germline lookup yields CDR1 SGHDN and CDR2 FVKESK. The ends were cut back, 4 bases at V and 3 bases at J, with 15 bases in the middle. CDR3 sequence (DNA): TGTGCCAGCAGCCCTGAACCCGGGATATACTATGGCTACACCTTC. This codes for CASSPEPGIYYGYTF.

The chain couples TRBV7-2 to TRBJ2-1; no firm D call. V dropped 6 bases and J dropped 3 bases, with 18 bases sitting between them. The CDR3 is 16 residues long. CDR1 SGHTA and CDR2 FQGNSA come from the germline V gene. CDR3 DNA: TGTGCCAGCAGGTATCCTCGTGGGCAGAACTACAATGAGCAGTTCTTC. As protein: CASRYPRGQNYNEQFF. Variable domain in full (rest from reference TRBV7-2 and TRBJ2-1): GAGVSQSPSNKVTEKGKDVELRCDPISGHTALYWYRQSLGQGLEFLIYFQGNSAPDKSGLPSDRFSAERTGGSVSTLTIQRTQQEDSAVYLCASRYPRGQNYNEQFFGPGTRLTVL.

In this sample, this clone turned up once. This chain links TRBV28 with TRBJ2-7; a possible D gene is TRBD1 (5 bases). The length of the CDR3 is 13 residues. Germline V gives CDR1 MDHEN, CDR2 SYDVKM. V was shortened by 8 bases and J by 0 bases, with 11 bases between the two germline ends. Written as DNA, the CDR3 is TGTGCCAGCGGCAGGGCATCCTCCTACGAGCAGTACTTC. It encodes CASGRASSYEQYF.

The gene calls are TRBV9 and TRBJ2-7, with a weak D call TRBD1 (6 bases). In germline, CDR1 is SGDLS, CDR2 YYNGEE. V gave up 4 bases and J gave up 1 base, with 12 bases separating them. The CDR3 contains 14 residues. The CDR3 reads CASSRGDKSYEQYF. The CDR3, as DNA: TGTGCCAGCAGCCGTGGGGACAAATCCTACGAGCAGTACTTC.

The chain employs TRBV5-1 and TRBJ2-7; maybe TRBD1 (6 bases). V gave up 4 bases and J gave up 3 bases, with 17 bases separating them. The CDR3 contains 15 residues. Germline lookup yields CDR1 SGHRS and CDR2 YFSETQ. CDR3 amino acids: CASSAGTTLGYEQYF. CDR3 nucleotides: TGCGCCAGCAGCGCCGGGACAACCCTGGGCTACGAGCAGTACTTC.

The V and J genes are TRBV7-2 and TRBJ2-2; weak D call: TRBD2 (6 bases). V was cut by 5 bases and J by 0 bases, with 13 bases left in between. In germline, CDR1 is SGHTA, CDR2 FQGNSA. The CDR3 consists of 16 residues. CDR3 region: CASSPAGTSNTGELFF. The CDR3 nucleotides are TGTGCCAGCAGCCCGGCCGGGACTTCGAACACCGGGGAGCTGTTTTTT.

The genes are TRBV10-3 and TRBJ2-2; maybe TRBD2 (5 bases). Germline V gives CDR1 ENHRY, CDR2 SYGVKD. The CDR3 has 13 residues. V shed 10 bases and J shed 4 bases, with 13 bases lying between them. For the CDR3, the DNA is TGTGCCACCCAGGAGGACCCCACCGGGGAGCTGTTTTTT. Translation gives CATQEDPTGELFF.

This chain uses TRBV30 with TRBJ2-7; the D is unclear. The germline V gene encodes CDR1 GTSNPN and CDR2 SVGIG (reference sequence). Trimming removed 1 base at V and 0 bases at J, with 4 bases between. The CDR3 has 12 amino acids. The CDR3, as DNA: TGTGCCTGGAGTGCAGACTCCTACGAGCAGTACTTC. Translating gives CAWSADSYEQYF.

The chain uses TRBV19 and TRBJ1-5, with 10 nucleotides matching TRBD1. The germline V gene encodes CDR1 LNHDA and CDR2 SQIVND (reference sequence). With V trimmed by 3 bases and J by 8 bases, 10 bases remained unmatched. CDR3 length equals 16 residues. The CDR3 DNA sequence: TGTGCCAGTAGTATCCCGACAGGGGGCGAGGCAAAGCCCCAGCATTTT. Protein: CASSIPTGGEAKPQHF.

Only one count was recorded for this clone. The chain links TRBV21-1 to TRBJ1-5; TRBD1 was called by the table and not checked on the DNA. TRBV21-1 is noted as a pseudogene. The CDR3 has 10 residues. The DNA of the CDR3 is TGTGCCAGCAGACAGGGGGAGGAGCATTTT. This translates into CASRQGEEHF.

The J gene is TRBJ2-7, the V gene TRBV6-5, with 10 bases fitting TRBD1. Germline-derived CDR1 and CDR2 are MNHEY and SVGAGI. This CDR3 is built from 15 residues. The trim removed 7 bases at V and 2 bases at J, leaving 8 bases unmatched. The CDR3 reads CASTDRDRGPYEQYF. CDR3 in DNA: TGTGCCAGCACCGACCGGGACAGGGGCCCCTACGAGCAGTACTTC.